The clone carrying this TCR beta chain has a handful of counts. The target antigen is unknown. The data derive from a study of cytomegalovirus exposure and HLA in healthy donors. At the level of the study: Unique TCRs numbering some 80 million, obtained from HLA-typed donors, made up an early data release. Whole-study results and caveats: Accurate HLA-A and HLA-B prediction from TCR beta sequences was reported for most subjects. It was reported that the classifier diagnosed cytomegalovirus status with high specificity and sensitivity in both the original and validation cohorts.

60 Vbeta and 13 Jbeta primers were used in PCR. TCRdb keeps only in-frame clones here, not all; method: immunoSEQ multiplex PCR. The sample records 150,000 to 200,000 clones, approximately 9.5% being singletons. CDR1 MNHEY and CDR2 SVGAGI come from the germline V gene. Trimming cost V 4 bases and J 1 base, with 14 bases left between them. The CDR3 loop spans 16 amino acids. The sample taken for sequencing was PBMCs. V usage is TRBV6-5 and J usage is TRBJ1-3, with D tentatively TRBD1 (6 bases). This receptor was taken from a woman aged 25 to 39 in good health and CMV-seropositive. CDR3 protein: CASSWARGASGNTIYF. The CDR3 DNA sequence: TGTGCCAGCAGTTGGGCGCGGGGGGCTTCTGGAAACACCATATATTTT.